The 5 T cell receptor beta chains in this list originate from one sample, sequenced in a study of blood T cell repertoires in COVID-19. TCRdb's copy holds only in-frame clones and misses some; the assay was immunoSEQ multiplex PCR. The sample yields about 56,000 clones, around 84% seen once. The sample consisted of peripheral blood. These receptors were taken from a woman aged 80 or older with acute or convalescent COVID-19.

The rearrangement joins TRBV10-3 to TRBJ1-3; the D is unclear. Trimming pared 10 bases from V and 9 bases from J, leaving 22 bases between. CDR3 length: 14 amino acids. Germline V gene sequence: CDR1 ENHRY, CDR2 SYGVKD. The CDR3 coding sequence is TGTGCCACGGGTAGAGGGCCAGGCGAGGGCACCATATATTTT. Its protein is CATGRGPGEGTIYF.

This sequence joins TRBV4-1 and TRBJ2-7, with D possibly matching TRBD1 (8 bases). The CDR3 sequence is 16 residues long. Per germline, CDR1 MGHRA and CDR2 YSYEKL. Trimming stripped 1 base from V and 3 bases from J, with 16 bases between. CDR3 sequence: CASSQGGGTGVYEQYF. The CDR3 nucleotides are TGCGCCAGCAGCCAAGGGGGGGGGACAGGAGTCTACGAGCAGTACTTC.

This clone was observed a handful of times. The chain links TRBV30 to TRBJ1-5; D not resolved. The CDR3 is 14 amino acids. Germline V lookup: CDR1 GTSNPN, CDR2 SVGIG (reference sequence). V was pared by 2 bases and J by 2 bases, with 10 bases between. CDR3 sequence reads: CAWSIKGGNQPQHF. CDR3 DNA: TGTGCCTGGAGTATAAAAGGAGGCAATCAGCCCCAGCATTTT.

This sequence joins TRBV9 and TRBJ1-5; D perhaps matches TRBD1 (6 bases). CDR1 and CDR2 (germline): SGDLS, YYNGEE. V lost 3 bases and J lost 1, with 8 bases in between. This CDR3 comprises 14 residues. As DNA, the CDR3 is TGTGCCAGCAGCGAGGGGGTAAGCAATCAGCCCCAGCATTTT. Amino acids: CASSEGVSNQPQHF.

The genes are TRBV20-1 and TRBJ1-4; the D gene is possibly TRBD1 (6 bases). Between the trimmed V and J ends, which lost 3 bases and 4 bases, there was a span of 18 bases. Germline V lookup: CDR1 DFQATT, CDR2 SNEGSKA (reference sequence). The CDR3 length is 16 residues. CDR3 protein: CSASPPKQGINEKLFF. The CDR3 region has the DNA TGCAGTGCTAGTCCCCCTAAACAGGGAATTAATGAAAAACTGTTTTTT.